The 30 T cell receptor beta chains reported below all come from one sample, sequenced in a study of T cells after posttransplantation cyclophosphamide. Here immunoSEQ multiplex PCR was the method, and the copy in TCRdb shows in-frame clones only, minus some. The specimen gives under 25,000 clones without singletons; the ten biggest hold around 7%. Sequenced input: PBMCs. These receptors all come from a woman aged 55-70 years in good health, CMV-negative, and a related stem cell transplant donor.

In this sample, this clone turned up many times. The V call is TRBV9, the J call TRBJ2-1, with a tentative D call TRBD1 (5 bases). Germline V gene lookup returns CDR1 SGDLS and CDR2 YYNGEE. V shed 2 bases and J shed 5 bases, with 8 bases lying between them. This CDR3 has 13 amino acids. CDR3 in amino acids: CASSVQGDNEQFF. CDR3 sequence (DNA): TGTGCCAGCAGCGTCCAAGGGGACAATGAGCAGTTCTTC.

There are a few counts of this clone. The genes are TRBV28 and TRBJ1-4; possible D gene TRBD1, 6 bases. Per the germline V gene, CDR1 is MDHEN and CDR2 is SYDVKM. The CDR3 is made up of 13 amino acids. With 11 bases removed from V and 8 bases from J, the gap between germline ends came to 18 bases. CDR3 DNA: TGTGCCGGGGGAGGGGGGGTGAGGGAAAAACTGTTTTTT. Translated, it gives CAGGGGVREKLFF.

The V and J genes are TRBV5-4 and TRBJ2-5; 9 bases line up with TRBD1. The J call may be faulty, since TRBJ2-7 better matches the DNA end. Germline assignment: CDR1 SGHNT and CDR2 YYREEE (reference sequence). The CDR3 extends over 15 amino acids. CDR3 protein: CASSLAGTGSYEQYF. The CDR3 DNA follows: TGTGCCAGCAGCTTGGCCGGGACAGGGTCCTACGAGCAGTACTTC.

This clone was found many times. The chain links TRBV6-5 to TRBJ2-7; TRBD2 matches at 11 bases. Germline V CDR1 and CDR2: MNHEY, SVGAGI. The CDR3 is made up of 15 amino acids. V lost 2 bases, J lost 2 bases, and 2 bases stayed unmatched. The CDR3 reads CASSYGLAGTYEQYF. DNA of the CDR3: TGTGCCAGCAGTTACGGACTAGCGGGTACCTACGAGCAGTACTTC.

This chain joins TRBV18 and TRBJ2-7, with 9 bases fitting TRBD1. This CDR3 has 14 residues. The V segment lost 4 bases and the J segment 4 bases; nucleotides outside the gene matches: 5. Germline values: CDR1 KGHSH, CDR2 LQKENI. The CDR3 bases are TGTGCCAGCTCACGGGGACAGGGCAGGTACGAGCAGTACTTC. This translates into CASSRGQGRYEQYF.

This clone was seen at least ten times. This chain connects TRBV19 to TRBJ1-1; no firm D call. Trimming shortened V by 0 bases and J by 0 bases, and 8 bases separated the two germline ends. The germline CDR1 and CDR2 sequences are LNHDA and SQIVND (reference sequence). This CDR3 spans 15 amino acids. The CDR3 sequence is CASSIDGDLNTEAFF. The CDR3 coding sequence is TGTGCCAGTAGTATAGACGGGGATTTGAACACTGAAGCTTTCTTT.

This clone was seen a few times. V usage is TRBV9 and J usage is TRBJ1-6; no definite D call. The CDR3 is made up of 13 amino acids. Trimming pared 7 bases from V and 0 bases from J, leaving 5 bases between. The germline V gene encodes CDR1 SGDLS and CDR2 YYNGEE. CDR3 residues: CASGSSYNSPLHF. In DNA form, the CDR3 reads TGTGCCAGCGGTAGCTCCTATAATTCACCCCTCCACTTT.

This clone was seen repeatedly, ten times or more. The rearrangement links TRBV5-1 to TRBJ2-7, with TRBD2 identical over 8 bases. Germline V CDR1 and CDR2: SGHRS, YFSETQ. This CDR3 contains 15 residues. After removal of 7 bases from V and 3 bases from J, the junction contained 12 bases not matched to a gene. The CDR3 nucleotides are TGCGCCAGCTCCCTCGGGGGGGCGGGACTCTACGAGCAGTACTTC. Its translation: CASSLGGAGLYEQYF.

CDR3 nucleotide sequence: TGTGCCAGCAGCTTAGGCTTACTAGCGGGAGGGCCTAGTGAGCAGTTCTTC. The encoded protein is CASSLGLLAGGPSEQFF. The chain employs TRBV13 and TRBJ2-1, with TRBD2 identical over 13 bases. The germline V gene has CDR1 PRHDT and CDR2 FYEKMQ (reference sequence). The junction had 8 bases not matched to a gene; V was cut back by 0 bases and J by 9 bases. The CDR3 covers 17 residues.

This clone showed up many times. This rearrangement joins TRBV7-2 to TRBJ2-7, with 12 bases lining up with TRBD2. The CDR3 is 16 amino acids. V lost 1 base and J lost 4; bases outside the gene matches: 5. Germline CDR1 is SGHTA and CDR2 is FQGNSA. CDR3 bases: TGTGCCAGCAGCTTAGGGAGACTAGCGGGAGTGTACGAGCAGTACTTC. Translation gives CASSLGRLAGVYEQYF.

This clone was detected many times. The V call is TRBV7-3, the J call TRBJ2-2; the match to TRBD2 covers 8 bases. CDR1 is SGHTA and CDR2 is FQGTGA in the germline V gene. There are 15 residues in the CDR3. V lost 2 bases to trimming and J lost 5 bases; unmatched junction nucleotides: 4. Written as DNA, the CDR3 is TGTGCCAGCAGCTTAGCGGCTAGCGGGACCGGGGAGCTGTTTTTT. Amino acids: CASSLAASGTGELFF.

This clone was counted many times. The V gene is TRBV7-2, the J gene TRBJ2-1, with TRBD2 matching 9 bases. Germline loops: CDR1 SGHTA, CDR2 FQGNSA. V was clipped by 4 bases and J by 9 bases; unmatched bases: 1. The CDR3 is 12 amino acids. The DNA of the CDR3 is TGTGCCAGCAGCTCTAGCGGGATTGAGCAGTTCTTC. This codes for CASSSSGIEQFF.

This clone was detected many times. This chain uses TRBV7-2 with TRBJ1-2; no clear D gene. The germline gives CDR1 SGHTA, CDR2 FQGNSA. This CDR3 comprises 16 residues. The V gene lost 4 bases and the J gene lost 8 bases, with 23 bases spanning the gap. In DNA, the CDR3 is TGTGCCAGCAGCTCACTCTACTCCCCAGAGCGGGAGGGCTACACCTTC. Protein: CASSSLYSPEREGYTF.

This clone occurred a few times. DNA for the CDR3: TGTGCCAGCAGCGTAGGTTCGGGTCAGCCCCAGCATTTT. Protein product: CASSVGSGQPQHF. V gene TRBV9 combines with J gene TRBJ1-5; D remains ambiguous. The germline V gene has CDR1 SGDLS and CDR2 YYNGEE. The CDR3 is 13 amino acids. Trimming cost V 0 bases and J 6 bases, with 7 bases left between them.

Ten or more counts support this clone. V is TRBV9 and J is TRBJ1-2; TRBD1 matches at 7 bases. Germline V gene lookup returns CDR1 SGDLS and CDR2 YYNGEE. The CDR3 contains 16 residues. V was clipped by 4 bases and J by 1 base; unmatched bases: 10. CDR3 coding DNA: TGTGCCAGCAGCAAATTCGACAGGGTCGGTAACTATGGCTACACCTTC. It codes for CASSKFDRVGNYGYTF.

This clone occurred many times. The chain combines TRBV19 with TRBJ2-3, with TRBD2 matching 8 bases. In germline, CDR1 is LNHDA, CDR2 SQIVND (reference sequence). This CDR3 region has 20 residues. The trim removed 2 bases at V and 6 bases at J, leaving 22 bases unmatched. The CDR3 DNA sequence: TGTGCCAGTAGTATACAGGGTGCAGGGAGGCCCAGCGGGAGTATGGATACGCAGTATTTT. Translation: CASSIQGAGRPSGSMDTQYF. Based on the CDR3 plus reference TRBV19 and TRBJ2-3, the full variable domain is DGGITQSPKYLFRKEGQNVTLSCEQNLNHDAMYWYRQDPGQGLRLIYYSQIVNDFQKGDIAEGYSVSREKKESFPLTVTSAQKNPTAFYLCASSIQGAGRPSGSMDTQYFGPGTRLTVL.

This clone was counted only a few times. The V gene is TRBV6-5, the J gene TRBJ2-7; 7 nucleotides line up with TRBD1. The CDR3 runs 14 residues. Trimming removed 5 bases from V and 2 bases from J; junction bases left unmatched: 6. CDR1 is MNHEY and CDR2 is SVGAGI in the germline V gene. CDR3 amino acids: CASSTGQAPYEQYF. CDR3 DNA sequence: TGTGCCAGCAGTACCGGACAGGCCCCCTACGAGCAGTACTTC.

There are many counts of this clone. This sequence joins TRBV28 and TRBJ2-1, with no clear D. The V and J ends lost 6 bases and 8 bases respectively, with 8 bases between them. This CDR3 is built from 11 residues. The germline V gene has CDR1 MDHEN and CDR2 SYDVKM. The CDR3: CASSPSDEQFF. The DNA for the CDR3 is TGTGCCAGCAGCCCGAGCGATGAGCAGTTCTTC. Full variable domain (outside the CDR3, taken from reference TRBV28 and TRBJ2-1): DVKVTQSSRYLVKRTGEKVFLECVQDMDHENMFWYRQDPGLGLRLIYFSYDVKMKEKGDIPEGYSVSREKKERFSLILESASTNQTSMYLCASSPSDEQFFGPGTRLTVL.

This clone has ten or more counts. The CDR3 DNA is TGTGCCAGCAGCCTCCGGGACTTAGCCTACGAGCAGTACGTC. This codes for CASSLRDLAYEQYV. This chain uses TRBV2 with TRBJ2-7; possible D gene TRBD2, 6 bases. The V gene lost 6 bases and the J gene lost 2 bases, with 14 bases spanning the gap. The CDR3 loop spans 14 amino acids. Germline assignment: CDR1 SNHLY and CDR2 FYNNEI.

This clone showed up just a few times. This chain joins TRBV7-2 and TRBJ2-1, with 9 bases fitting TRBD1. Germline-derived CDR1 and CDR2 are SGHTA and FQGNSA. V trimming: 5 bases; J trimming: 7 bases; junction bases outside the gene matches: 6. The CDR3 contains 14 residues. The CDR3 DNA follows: TGTGCCAGCAGCCTGGGGACAGGGAGAAATGAGCAGTTCTTC. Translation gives CASSLGTGRNEQFF.

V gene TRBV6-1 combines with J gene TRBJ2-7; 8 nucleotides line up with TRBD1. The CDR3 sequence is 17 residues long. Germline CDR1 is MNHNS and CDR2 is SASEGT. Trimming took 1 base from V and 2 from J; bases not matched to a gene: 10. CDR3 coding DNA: TGTGCCAGCAGTGAAGGGTTGAGGGACAGGAGAACCTACGAGCAGTACGTC. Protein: CASSEGLRDRRTYEQYV.

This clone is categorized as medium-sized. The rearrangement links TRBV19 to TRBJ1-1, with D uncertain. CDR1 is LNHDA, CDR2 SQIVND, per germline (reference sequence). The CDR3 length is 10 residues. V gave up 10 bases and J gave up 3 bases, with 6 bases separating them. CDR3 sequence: CATSYTEAFF. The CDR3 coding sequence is TGTGCCACCTCCTACACTGAAGCTTTCTTT. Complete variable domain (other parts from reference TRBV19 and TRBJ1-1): DGGITQSPKYLFRKEGQNVTLSCEQNLNHDAMYWYRQDPGQGLRLIYYSQIVNDFQKGDIAEGYSVSREKKESFPLTVTSAQKNPTAFYLCATSYTEAFFGQGTRLTVV.

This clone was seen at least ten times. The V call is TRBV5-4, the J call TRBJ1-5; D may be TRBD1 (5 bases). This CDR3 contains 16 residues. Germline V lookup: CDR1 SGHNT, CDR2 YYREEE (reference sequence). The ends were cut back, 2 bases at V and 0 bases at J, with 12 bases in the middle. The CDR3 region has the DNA TGTGCCAGCAGCTTAAATGACAGCAATAGCAATCAGCCCCAGCATTTT. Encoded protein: CASSLNDSNSNQPQHF.

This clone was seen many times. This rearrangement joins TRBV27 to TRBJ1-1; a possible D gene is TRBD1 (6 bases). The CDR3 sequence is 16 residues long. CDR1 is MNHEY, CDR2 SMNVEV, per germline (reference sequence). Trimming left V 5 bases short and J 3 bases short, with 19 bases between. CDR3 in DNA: TGTGCCAGCAGTCTCCAGACAGGAACGGTGGACACTGAAGCTTTCTTT. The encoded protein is CASSLQTGTVDTEAFF.

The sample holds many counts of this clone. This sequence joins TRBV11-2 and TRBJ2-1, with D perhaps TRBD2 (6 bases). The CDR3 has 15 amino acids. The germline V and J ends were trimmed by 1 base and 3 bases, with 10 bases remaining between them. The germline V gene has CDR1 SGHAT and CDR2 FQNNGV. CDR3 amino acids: CASSLGLAVYNEQFF. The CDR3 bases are TGTGCCAGCAGCTTAGGATTAGCGGTCTACAATGAGCAGTTCTTC.

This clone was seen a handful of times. The CDR3 here is CATSAWGTSGGELFF. The CDR3 bases are TGTGCCACCAGCGCGTGGGGAACTAGCGGCGGGGAGCTGTTTTTT. The rearrangement joins TRBV15 to TRBJ2-2; TRBD2 matches at 8 bases. J lost 7 bases, V lost 5 bases, and 9 bases had no gene match. This CDR3 comprises 15 residues. Germline CDR1 is LNHNV and CDR2 is YYDKDF (reference sequence).

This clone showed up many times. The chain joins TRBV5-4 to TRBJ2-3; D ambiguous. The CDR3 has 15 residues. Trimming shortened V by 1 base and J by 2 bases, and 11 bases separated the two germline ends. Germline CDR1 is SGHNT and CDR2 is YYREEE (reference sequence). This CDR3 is CASSLNRLNTDTQYF. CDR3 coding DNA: TGTGCCAGCAGCTTGAACCGACTGAACACAGATACGCAGTATTTT.

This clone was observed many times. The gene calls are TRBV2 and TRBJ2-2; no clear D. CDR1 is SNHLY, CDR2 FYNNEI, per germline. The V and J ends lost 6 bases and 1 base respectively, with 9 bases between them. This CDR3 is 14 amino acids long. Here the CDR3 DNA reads TGTGCCAGCAGCCTTACACAGAACACCGGGGAGCTGTTTTTT. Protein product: CASSLTQNTGELFF.

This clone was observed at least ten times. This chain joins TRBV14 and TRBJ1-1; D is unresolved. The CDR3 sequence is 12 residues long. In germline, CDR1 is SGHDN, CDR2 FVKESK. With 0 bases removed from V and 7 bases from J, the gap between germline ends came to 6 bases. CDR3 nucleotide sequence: TGTGCCAGCAGCCAAGAACGGTTTGAAGCTTTCTTT. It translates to CASSQERFEAFF. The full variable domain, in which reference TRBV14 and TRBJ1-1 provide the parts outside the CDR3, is EAGVTQFPSHSVIEKGQTVTLRCDPISGHDNLYWYRRVMGKEIKFLLHFVKESKQDESGMPNNRFLAERTGGTYSTLKVQPAELEDSGVYFCASSQERFEAFFGQGTRLTVV.

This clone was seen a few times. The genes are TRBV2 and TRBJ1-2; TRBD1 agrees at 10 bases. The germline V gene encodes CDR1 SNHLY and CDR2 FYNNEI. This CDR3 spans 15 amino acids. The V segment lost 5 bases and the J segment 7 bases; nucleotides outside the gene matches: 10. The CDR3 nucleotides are TGTGCCAGCAGTACACCCGGGACAGGGGACGGTGGCTACACCTTC. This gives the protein CASSTPGTGDGGYTF.